These 18 T cell receptor beta chains originate from one sample sequenced in a study of blood T cell repertoires in COVID-19. Assay: immunoSEQ multiplex PCR; the TCRdb copy retains only in-frame clones and omits some. The table includes some 210,000 clones, over 70% detected once. The specimen sequenced was peripheral blood. These receptors originate from a man between 45 and 60 years old with active or convalescent COVID-19.

The V call is TRBV30, the J call TRBJ1-5, with a weak D call TRBD1 (5 bases). CDR1 and CDR2 (germline): GTSNPN, SVGIG (reference sequence). With 4 bases removed from V and 5 bases from J, the gap between germline ends came to 12 bases. This CDR3 spans 13 amino acids. The CDR3 nucleotides are TGTGCCTGGAATGTCGGGGGGGATCAGCCCCAGCATTTT. Its protein product is CAWNVGGDQPQHF.

The J gene is TRBJ2-3, the V gene TRBV7-9; 11 nucleotides line up with TRBD1. V lost 5 bases to trimming and J lost 5 bases; unmatched junction nucleotides: 3. Germline assignment: CDR1 SEHNR and CDR2 FQNEAQ (reference sequence). The CDR3 extends over 14 amino acids. CDR3 protein: CASSGQGAGDTQYF. CDR3 DNA sequence: TGTGCCAGCAGCGGACAGGGGGCCGGAGATACGCAGTATTTT.

This clone has only a few counts. This rearrangement joins TRBV7-8 to TRBJ2-5; TRBD2 aligns across 9 bases. The CDR3 covers 16 residues. The V gene's germline CDR1 is SGHVS and CDR2 FQNEAQ. With 5 bases clipped from V and 5 bases from J, the junction kept 12 bases outside the gene matches. As DNA, the CDR3 is TGTGCCAGCAGCCCCACGGGGCTAGCGGGGCGGGAGACCCAGTACTTC. It translates to CASSPTGLAGRETQYF.

The chain employs TRBV19 and TRBJ2-1; 9 bases are a match to TRBD2. The germline V gene has CDR1 LNHDA and CDR2 SQIVND (reference sequence). The trim removed 1 base at V and 3 bases at J, leaving 4 bases unmatched. The CDR3 contains 16 residues. In nucleotides, the CDR3 is TGTGCCAGTAGTATAGGACTAGCGGACTACTACAATGAGCAGTTCTTC. Translation gives CASSIGLADYYNEQFF. Combining the CDR3 with reference TRBV19 and TRBJ2-1 gives the whole variable domain DGGITQSPKYLFRKEGQNVTLSCEQNLNHDAMYWYRQDPGQGLRLIYYSQIVNDFQKGDIAEGYSVSREKKESFPLTVTSAQKNPTAFYLCASSIGLADYYNEQFFGPGTRLTVL.

The V gene is TRBV6-6, the J gene TRBJ1-2; D gene unclear. The CDR3 has 15 amino acids. Trimming pared 2 bases from V and 1 base from J, leaving 11 bases between. Germline lookup yields CDR1 MNHNY and CDR2 SVGAGI (reference sequence). The CDR3 sequence is CASSYADILNYGYTF. CDR3 sequence (DNA): TGTGCCAGCAGTTACGCGGATATCCTTAACTATGGCTACACCTTC.

This rearrangement joins TRBV2 to TRBJ1-6, with 10 bases fitting TRBD1. The CDR3 has 16 residues. Germline V gene sequence: CDR1 SNHLY, CDR2 FYNNEI. J lost 7 bases, V lost 4 bases, and 7 bases had no gene match. The CDR3 loop is CASSVHPGQGNSPLHF. CDR3 coding DNA: TGTGCCAGCAGTGTACATCCGGGACAGGGGAATTCACCCCTCCACTTT. The variable domain in full, completed from reference TRBV2 and TRBJ1-6, reads EPEVTQTPSHQVTQMGQEVILRCVPISNHLYFYWYRQILGQKVEFLVSFYNNEISEKSEIFDDQFSVERPDGSNFTLKIRSTKLEDSAMYFCASSVHPGQGNSPLHFGNGTRLTVT.

The chain couples TRBV6-9 to TRBJ2-7; 7 bases align to TRBD1. The CDR3 totals 13 residues. The germline CDR1 and CDR2 sequences are MNHGY and SVAAGI. The CDR3 loop reads CPRPGQPSYEQYF. The CDR3 bases are TGTCCCCGTCCGGGACAGCCATCCTACGAGCAGTACTTC.

In this sample, this clone turned up a few times. The chain combines TRBV5-1 with TRBJ2-6; TRBD2 matches at 7 bases. The germline gives CDR1 SGHRS, CDR2 YFSETQ. This CDR3 comprises 16 residues. V was pared by 0 bases and J by 8 bases, with 8 bases of the junction left unmatched. This chain's CDR3 is CASSLAGLLRTNVLTF. The CDR3, as DNA: TGCGCCAGCAGCTTGGCGGGACTACTTAGGACCAACGTCCTGACTTTC. The full variable domain, in which reference TRBV5-1 and TRBJ2-6 provide the parts outside the CDR3, is KAGVTQTPRYLIKTRGQQVTLSCSPISGHRSVSWYQQTPGQGLQFLFEYFSETQRNKGNFPGRFSGRQFSNSRSEMNVSTLELGDSALYLCASSLAGLLRTNVLTFGAGSRLTVL.

The genes are TRBV7-2 and TRBJ1-1; D is possibly TRBD1 (6 bases). CDR3 length equals 15 residues. Germline loops: CDR1 SGHTA, CDR2 FQGNSA. Trimming pared 5 bases from V and 2 bases from J, leaving 15 bases between. In DNA, the CDR3 is TGTGCCAGCAGCCAAACTACAGGGAGAAACACTGAAGCTTTCTTT. It codes for CASSQTTGRNTEAFF.

The gene calls are TRBV7-8 and TRBJ2-1; D is unresolved. The CDR3 consists of 14 residues. Germline CDR1 is SGHVS and CDR2 is FQNEAQ. The V end lost 6 bases, the J end lost 0 bases, and 9 bases lay between the germline ends. The CDR3 coding sequence is TGTGCCAGCAGTCGTATTCTCTCCTACAATGAGCAGTTCTTC. Translating gives CASSRILSYNEQFF.

V and J are TRBV5-1 and TRBJ2-7; tentatively, D is TRBD1 (6 bases). The germline gives CDR1 SGHRS, CDR2 YFSETQ. V lost 4 bases and J lost 5, with 13 bases in between. This CDR3 is built from 13 residues. The CDR3 here is CASSPPQGNEQYF. The CDR3 coding sequence is TGCGCCAGCAGCCCCCCGCAGGGGAACGAGCAGTACTTC.

The chain has TRBV6-5 and TRBJ1-2; 9 bases are shared with TRBD1. Trimming removed 5 bases from V and 3 bases from J; junction bases left unmatched: 4. Germline V lookup: CDR1 MNHEY, CDR2 SVGAGI. This CDR3 contains 14 residues. The CDR3 DNA sequence: TGTGCCAGCAGTCGAACAGGGGGCCACTATGGCTACACCTTC. Translation: CASSRTGGHYGYTF.

The chain has TRBV5-1 and TRBJ2-4; 8 bases align to TRBD2. V gave up 4 bases and J gave up 4 bases; unmatched junction bases: 7. The CDR3 loop spans 15 amino acids. CDR1 SGHRS and CDR2 YFSETQ come from the germline V gene. The CDR3 loop reads CASSREGSGKNIQYF. Written as DNA, the CDR3 is TGCGCCAGCAGCCGGGAGGGGTCAGGGAAAAACATTCAGTACTTC. Together with reference TRBV5-1 and TRBJ2-4, the CDR3 gives the full variable domain: KAGVTQTPRYLIKTRGQQVTLSCSPISGHRSVSWYQQTPGQGLQFLFEYFSETQRNKGNFPGRFSGRQFSNSRSEMNVSTLELGDSALYLCASSREGSGKNIQYFGAGTRLSVL.

This clone was counted only a few times. The genes are TRBV13 and TRBJ1-1, with D perhaps matching TRBD1 (5 bases). The germline V gene encodes CDR1 PRHDT and CDR2 FYEKMQ (reference sequence). With 4 bases removed from V and 3 bases from J, the gap between germline ends came to 15 bases. The CDR3 is 15 amino acids. The CDR3 spells CASSSIGRGDTEAFF. The DNA of the CDR3 is TGTGCCAGCAGCTCCATAGGGCGGGGGGACACTGAAGCTTTCTTT.

J is TRBJ1-3 and V is TRBV28, with D possibly matching TRBD1 (6 bases). Germline V gene sequence: CDR1 MDHEN, CDR2 SYDVKM. Trimming shortened V by 7 bases and J by 4 bases, and 29 bases separated the two germline ends. CDR3 length: 19 residues. CDR3 nucleotide sequence: TGTGCCAGCAAAAACGCTCCCGCGGCCAGGGGCACCCCCGGAAACACCATATATTTT. This gives the protein CASKNAPAARGTPGNTIYF.

The chain employs TRBV2 and TRBJ2-7; D possibly corresponds to TRBD1 (6 bases). The CDR3 has 15 amino acids. The germline CDR1 and CDR2 sequences are SNHLY and FYNNEI. V was cut by 0 bases and J by 4 bases, with 13 bases left in between. DNA of the CDR3: TGTGCCAGCAGTGAAGCGATTGGGACACCTTACGAGCAGTACTTC. Amino acids: CASSEAIGTPYEQYF.

This CDR3 reads CASTSAGYPTYEQYF. Written as DNA, the CDR3 is TGTGCCAGCACCAGCGCGGGCTACCCGACCTACGAGCAGTACTTC. This rearrangement joins TRBV21-1 to TRBJ2-7; TRBD2 was called by the table and not checked on the DNA. TRBV21-1 is flagged as a pseudogene. This CDR3 comprises 15 residues.

The genes are TRBV6-1 and TRBJ1-4; D is uncertain. Trimming left V 6 bases short and J 5 bases short, with 16 bases between. CDR1 is MNHNS, CDR2 SASEGT, per germline. This CDR3 region has 15 residues. Here the CDR3 DNA reads TGTGCCAGCAGGAGAGGCCCGCTGCGAAATGAAAAACTGTTTTTT. Residues: CASRRGPLRNEKLFF.